Each of the 14 T cell receptor beta chains below was sequenced from the same sample in a study of shared T cell receptors in the human thymus. Profiling relied on immunoSEQ multiplex PCR, and the TCRdb table lists in-frame clones only, not all of them. The sample lists about 660,000 clones; 70% to 90% were seen once. Separately, the same data were catalogued under a study of human thymus T cells.

The sample comprised thymocytes. These receptors were collected from a boy less than two years old with a congenital heart defect.

The chain joins TRBV6-5 to TRBJ2-7; TRBD1 matches at 8 bases. With 0 bases clipped from V and 1 base from J, the junction kept 5 bases outside the gene matches. Germline V gives CDR1 MNHEY, CDR2 SVGAGI. The CDR3 loop spans 16 amino acids. The CDR3 loop reads CASSYSRTGISYEQYF. In DNA, the CDR3 is TGTGCCAGCAGTTACTCGAGGACAGGGATTTCCTACGAGCAGTACTTC.

The chain combines TRBV7-6 with TRBJ2-7, with 12 nucleotides matching TRBD1. The CDR3 length is 15 residues. Germline V gene lookup returns CDR1 SGHVS and CDR2 FNYEAQ. Germline trimming cut 3 bases from V and 5 bases from J; bases unmatched to any gene: 5. CDR3 sequence reads: CASSFPGTGGNEQYF. CDR3 bases: TGTGCCAGCAGCTTCCCCGGGACAGGGGGCAACGAGCAGTACTTC. Using reference TRBV7-6 and TRBJ2-7 for the parts outside the CDR3, the full variable domain is GAGVSQSPRYKVTKRGQDVALRCDPISGHVSLYWYRQALGQGPEFLTYFNYEAQQDKSGLPNDRFSAERPEGSISTLTIQRTEQRDSAMYRCASSFPGTGGNEQYFGPGTRLTVT.

The genes are TRBV11-2 and TRBJ2-7, with D tentatively TRBD2 (7 bases). The CDR3 length is 15 residues. The V and J ends lost 5 bases and 3 bases respectively, with 17 bases between them. Germline loops: CDR1 SGHAT, CDR2 FQNNGV. CDR3 sequence reads: CASSPEVGGGYEQYF. In DNA form, the CDR3 reads TGTGCCAGCAGCCCCGAGGTGGGAGGGGGCTACGAGCAGTACTTC.

The chain has TRBV28 and TRBJ2-3; 11 nucleotides agree with TRBD2. This CDR3 has 17 amino acids. The V gene's germline CDR1 is MDHEN and CDR2 SYDVKM. V shed 5 bases and J 9 bases; nucleotides not matched to a gene: 16. The CDR3 protein is CASSDPLAGVPFATQYF. CDR3 DNA sequence: TGTGCCAGCAGTGACCCACTAGCGGGAGTCCCCTTCGCGACGCAGTATTTT.

This chain uses TRBV27 with TRBJ2-7; 11 bases line up with TRBD2. V shed 8 bases, J shed 1 base, and the junction held 7 bases outside the gene matches. From germline, CDR1 is MNHEY and CDR2 SMNVEV (reference sequence). CDR3 length: 15 amino acids. The CDR3 DNA is TGTGCCAGCTCACCGGGACTAGCGGATTCCTACGAGCAGTACTTC. Translation gives CASSPGLADSYEQYF.

This chain connects TRBV2 to TRBJ1-2; 9 bases map to TRBD1. The CDR3 covers 18 residues. J was trimmed by 4 bases and V by 6 bases; bases with no gene match: 18. CDR1 is SNHLY, CDR2 FYNNEI, per germline. Written as DNA, the CDR3 is TGTGCCAGCAGGGACCGCCGGGACAGGGACCCTGTGGGCTATGGCTACACCTTC. It translates to CASRDRRDRDPVGYGYTF.

The rearrangement joins TRBV6-5 to TRBJ2-2; D unclear. Trimming took 4 bases from V and 7 from J, leaving 4 bases between them. Germline V CDR1 and CDR2: MNHEY, SVGAGI. This CDR3 is 11 amino acids long. The CDR3 DNA is TGTGCCAGCAGTTCCCACGGGGAGCTGTTTTTT. Its protein is CASSSHGELFF.

This clone was observed a single time. The chain employs TRBV30 and TRBJ1-5; D call uncertain. The CDR3 runs to 13 residues. Germline loops: CDR1 GTSNPN, CDR2 SVGIG (reference sequence). V was trimmed by 2 bases and J by 4 bases, leaving 9 bases between them. Here the CDR3 reads CAWSSTANQPQHF. The CDR3 bases are TGTGCCTGGAGTAGCACAGCAAATCAGCCCCAGCATTTT.

The CDR3 sequence: CASSRTSDPAGEAKNIQYF. The CDR3 region has the DNA TGTGCCAGCAGCCGAACCTCAGACCCAGCGGGAGAAGCCAAAAACATTCAGTACTTC. The chain has TRBV11-3 and TRBJ2-4, with 8 bases aligning to TRBD2. Germline lookup yields CDR1 SGHNT and CDR2 YENEEA. Unmatched junction bases numbered 15, after V lost 5 bases and J lost 0 bases. The CDR3 covers 19 residues.

This clone was found once. The rearrangement uses TRBV18 and TRBJ2-7, with D perhaps TRBD1 (6 bases). V was trimmed by 2 bases and J by 3 bases, leaving 11 bases between them. CDR3 length equals 14 residues. CDR1 and CDR2 (germline): KGHSH, LQKENI. The CDR3 DNA reads TGTGCCAGCTCACCAGCGGCAGGGGACTACGAGCAGTACTTC. This codes for CASSPAAGDYEQYF.

The chain joins TRBV11-2 to TRBJ2-7, with D possibly being TRBD2 (6 bases). The CDR3 is 16 residues long. Trimming stripped 5 bases from V and 2 bases from J, with 19 bases between. Germline assignment: CDR1 SGHAT and CDR2 FQNNGV. The CDR3 coding sequence is TGTGCCAGCAGCATACTGAAAACGGACTATACCTACGAGCAGTACTTC. Protein: CASSILKTDYTYEQYF.

The chain carries TRBV9 and TRBJ1-2; 7 bases agree with TRBD1. Per germline, CDR1 SGDLS and CDR2 YYNGEE. Unmatched junction bases numbered 16, after V lost 0 bases and J lost 8 bases. This CDR3 comprises 17 residues. As DNA, the CDR3 is TGTGCCAGCAGCGTAGGCCCGGACTTGGGACAGCCCTACGGCTACACCTTC. This gives the protein CASSVGPDLGQPYGYTF. Complete variable domain (other parts from reference TRBV9 and TRBJ1-2): DSGVTQTPKHLITATGQRVTLRCSPRSGDLSVYWYQQSLDQGLQFLIQYYNGEERAKGNILERFSAQQFPDLHSELNLSSLELGDSALYFCASSVGPDLGQPYGYTFGSGTRLTVV.

A few counts support this clone. J is TRBJ2-3 and V is TRBV11-3; 12 bases line up with TRBD2. CDR3 size: 16 residues. The junction had 10 bases not matched to a gene; V was cut back by 5 bases and J by 7 bases. Germline loops: CDR1 SGHNT, CDR2 YENEEA. CDR3 coding DNA: TGTGCCAGCAGCATCGGACTAGCGGGATCCGGGAATACGCAGTATTTT. Protein product: CASSIGLAGSGNTQYF.

V is TRBV14 and J is TRBJ2-1; TRBD2 aligns across 7 bases. V lost 0 bases to trimming and J lost 0 bases; unmatched junction nucleotides: 5. Germline V CDR1 and CDR2: SGHDN, FVKESK. The CDR3 sequence is 17 residues long. The CDR3 sequence is CASSQEKRDASYNEQFF. CDR3 DNA: TGTGCCAGCAGCCAAGAAAAGCGGGACGCCTCCTACAATGAGCAGTTCTTC.